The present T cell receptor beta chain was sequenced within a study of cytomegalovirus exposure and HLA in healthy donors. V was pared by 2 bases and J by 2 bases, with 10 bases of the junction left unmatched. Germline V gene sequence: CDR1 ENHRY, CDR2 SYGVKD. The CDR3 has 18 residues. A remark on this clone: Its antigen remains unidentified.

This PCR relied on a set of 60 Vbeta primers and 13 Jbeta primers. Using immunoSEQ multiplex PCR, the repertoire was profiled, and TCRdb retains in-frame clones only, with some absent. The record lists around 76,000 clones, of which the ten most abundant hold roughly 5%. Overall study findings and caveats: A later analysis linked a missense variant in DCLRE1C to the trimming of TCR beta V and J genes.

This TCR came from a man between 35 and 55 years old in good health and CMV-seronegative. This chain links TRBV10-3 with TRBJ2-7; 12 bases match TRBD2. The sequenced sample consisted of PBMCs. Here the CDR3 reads CAISEHGTSGSGPYEQYF. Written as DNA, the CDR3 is TGTGCCATCAGTGAGCACGGGACTAGCGGGTCCGGCCCCTACGAGCAGTACTTC.